This TCR beta chain was recorded in a study of shared clonotypes between healthy human individuals. General study findings and limits: Naive subsets generally had larger estimated richness than memory subsets. Having only a few donors restricted how much genetic and exposure-history diversity was captured. Clonotype sharing among donors likely depends on sequencing depth.

In regard to this clone: Its antigen is currently unknown.

The germline CDR1 and CDR2 sequences are SGDLS and YYNGEE. After removal of 0 bases from V and 10 bases from J, the junction contained 10 bases not matched to a gene. The CDR3 has 15 amino acids. The data were produced by immunoSEQ multiplex PCR, yet TCRdb's version contains in-frame clones alone and is incomplete. The sample records millions of clones, more than 90% being singletons. The specimen sequenced was naive CD4+ T cells sorted from blood. As to subset: CD45RA+ positively selected. This receptor was taken from a man aged 18 to 35 in good health. V usage is TRBV9 and J usage is TRBJ2-1; TRBD1 agrees at 7 bases. DNA of the CDR3: TGTGCCAGCAGCGTAGGGGGTCAGGGGGTCTTGGAGCAGTTCTTC. Translated: CASSVGGQGVLEQFF. The variable domain in full, with the rest retrieved from reference TRBV9 and TRBJ2-1, is DSGVTQTPKHLITATGQRVTLRCSPRSGDLSVYWYQQSLDQGLQFLIQYYNGEERAKGNILERFSAQQFPDLHSELNLSSLELGDSALYFCASSVGGQGVLEQFFGPGTRLTVL.